One sample yielded the 17 T cell receptor beta chains listed below, sequenced in a study of blood T cell repertoires in COVID-19. Repertoires were generated with immunoSEQ multiplex PCR, while TCRdb's copy carries only in-frame clones and drops some. The sample includes roughly 440,000 clones, about nine tenths seen only once; the top ten take 10% to 15%. The sequenced material came from peripheral blood. All receptors come from a woman between 50 and 59 years old with COVID-19, enrolled during active disease.

The chain links TRBV18 to TRBJ2-4; 7 nucleotides align to TRBD1. Per germline, CDR1 KGHSH and CDR2 LQKENI. The CDR3 totals 17 residues. V lost 3 bases, J lost 6 bases, and 14 bases stayed unmatched. The CDR3 is CASSPLSGGRHGNIQYF. The CDR3 bases are TGTGCCAGCTCACCGCTGTCAGGGGGAAGACATGGAAACATTCAGTACTTC.

V gene TRBV5-1 combines with J gene TRBJ1-6, with a weak D call TRBD1 (6 bases). CDR1 and CDR2 from the germline V gene are SGHRS and YFSETQ. The CDR3 loop spans 15 amino acids. Trimming pared 0 bases from V and 9 bases from J, leaving 13 bases between. Here the CDR3 reads CASSLEGGWSSPLHF. The DNA of the CDR3 is TGCGCCAGCAGCTTGGAGGGGGGGTGGAGTTCACCCCTCCACTTT. Full variable domain (rest looked up from reference TRBV5-1 and TRBJ1-6): KAGVTQTPRYLIKTRGQQVTLSCSPISGHRSVSWYQQTPGQGLQFLFEYFSETQRNKGNFPGRFSGRQFSNSRSEMNVSTLELGDSALYLCASSLEGGWSSPLHFGNGTRLTVT.

The chain uses TRBV27 and TRBJ2-1, with 10 bases aligning to TRBD2. Germline loops: CDR1 MNHEY, CDR2 SMNVEV (reference sequence). The length of the CDR3 is 14 residues. After removal of 9 bases from V and 9 bases from J, the junction contained 11 bases not matched to a gene. The CDR3 DNA follows: TGTGCCAGTGGCTCGATAGCGGGGGGCGGTGAGCAGTTCTTC. Protein: CASGSIAGGGEQFF.

Comment on this clone: The same CDR3 can be traced to other DNA sequences in this sample. The chain joins TRBV18 to TRBJ2-1, with D tentatively TRBD2 (6 bases). The germline V and J ends were trimmed by 6 bases and 6 bases, with 12 bases remaining between them. The germline CDR1 and CDR2 sequences are KGHSH and LQKENI. There are 13 residues in the CDR3. The CDR3 sequence is CASSLGGSNEQFF. CDR3 DNA: TGTGCCAGCTCGCTCGGGGGTAGCAATGAGCAGTTCTTC.

This chain uses TRBV7-6 with TRBJ2-7; D is possibly TRBD2 (6 bases). Trimming took 4 bases from V and 3 from J, leaving 16 bases between them. This CDR3 has 15 residues. Germline V CDR1 and CDR2: SGHVS, FNYEAQ. The CDR3 coding sequence is TGTGCCAGCAGCTCCGGGGGACTTTCGAACTACGAGCAGTACTTC. It specifies CASSSGGLSNYEQYF.

The gene calls are TRBV19 and TRBJ2-5, with 8 bases aligning to TRBD2. This CDR3 comprises 14 residues. Trimming took 5 bases from V and 2 from J; bases not matched to a gene: 4. CDR1 and CDR2 (germline): LNHDA, SQIVND (reference sequence). In DNA form, the CDR3 reads TGTGCCAGTAGTCAGGGACTAGTACAAGAGACCCAGTACTTC. It codes for CASSQGLVQETQYF.

This chain links TRBV6-5 with TRBJ1-2, with D unclear. This CDR3 spans 15 amino acids. Germline loops: CDR1 MNHEY, CDR2 SVGAGI. V was shortened by 0 bases and J by 8 bases, with 16 bases between the two germline ends. DNA for the CDR3: TGTGCCAGCAGTTACTCGATTGTAGGACTAGGGGGCTACACCTTC. Amino acid sequence: CASSYSIVGLGGYTF.

The chain is built from TRBV30 and TRBJ1-1; D is uncertain. CDR1 GTSNPN and CDR2 SVGIG come from the germline V gene (reference sequence). CDR3 length: 13 amino acids. Trimming cost V 4 bases and J 6 bases, with 15 bases left between them. The CDR3 sequence is CAWKVVWRAEAFF. Here the CDR3 DNA reads TGTGCCTGGAAAGTGGTGTGGAGAGCTGAAGCTTTCTTT.

The chain is built from TRBV5-4 and TRBJ1-3, with a tentative D call TRBD1 (6 bases). This CDR3 has 16 amino acids. Deletions cut 2 bases from V and 3 bases from J, with 15 bases between. Germline assignment: CDR1 SGHNT and CDR2 YYREEE (reference sequence). The CDR3 nucleotides are TGTGCCAGCAGCTTACTTGGGGGGGGGCGTGGAAACACCATATATTTT. Protein product: CASSLLGGGRGNTIYF.

The rearrangement joins TRBV24-1 to TRBJ1-2, with D maybe TRBD1 (5 bases). The CDR3 has 15 residues. Trimming cost V 0 bases and J 7 bases, with 14 bases left between them. Germline CDR1 KGHDR, CDR2 SFDVKD. The CDR3 spells CATSDLRAGRAGYTF. The CDR3 DNA follows: TGTGCCACCAGTGATTTGAGGGCAGGGAGGGCTGGCTACACCTTC.

The chain couples TRBV6-1 to TRBJ2-3, with 7 bases aligning to TRBD1. Germline-derived CDR1 and CDR2 are MNHNS and SASEGT. Trimming at V came to 4 bases and at J to 1 base, leaving 8 bases not matched to a gene. This CDR3 region has 16 residues. The CDR3 coding sequence is TGTGCCAGCAGTGGCAAGACAGGGTCAGGCACAGATACGCAGTATTTT. Translation gives CASSGKTGSGTDTQYF.

V usage is TRBV25-1 and J usage is TRBJ2-5; 8 nucleotides match TRBD1. The CDR3 runs to 14 residues. Germline V gene data show CDR1 as MGHDK and CDR2 as SYGVNS. J gave up 1 base and V 8 bases, and 6 bases lay outside the gene matches. The CDR3 spells CASSPGQVQETQYF. In DNA form, the CDR3 reads TGTGCCAGCTCTCCGGGACAGGTCCAAGAGACCCAGTACTTC. The full variable domain, its missing parts supplied by reference TRBV25-1 and TRBJ2-5, is EADIYQTPRYLVIGTGKKITLECSQTMGHDKMYWYQQDPGMELHLIHYSYGVNSTEKGDLSSESTVSRIRTEHFPLTLESARPSHTSQYLCASSPGQVQETQYFGPGTRLLVL.

The CDR3 protein is CASSRGGETQYF. The DNA for the CDR3 is TGTGCCAGCAGCCGGGGGGGAGAGACCCAGTACTTC. This chain joins TRBV3-1 (or the pseudogene TRBV3-2) and TRBJ2-5; TRBD2 matches at 7 bases. The CDR3 is made up of 12 amino acids. CDR1 and CDR2 (germline): LGHDT, YNNKEL (reference sequence). Trimming removed 4 bases from V and 4 bases from J; junction bases left unmatched: 0.

This chain joins TRBV18 and TRBJ1-5; 7 bases align to TRBD1. The ends lost 6 bases at V and 5 bases at J; junction bases unmatched: 7. CDR1 is KGHSH, CDR2 LQKENI, per germline. The CDR3 length is 14 residues. CDR3 bases: TGTGCCAGCTCCATAGGAGGGGGCGATCAGCCCCAGCATTTT. Residues: CASSIGGGDQPQHF.

The chain has TRBV2 and TRBJ2-3, with TRBD1 matching 9 bases. Germline V gene data show CDR1 as SNHLY and CDR2 as FYNNEI. The junction had 5 bases not matched to a gene; V was cut back by 5 bases and J by 8 bases. This CDR3 is 13 amino acids long. The CDR3 DNA reads as TGTGCCAGCAGTCTCACGGGACAGGGTACGCAGTATTTT. Protein product: CASSLTGQGTQYF.

This clone was seen only once. The chain combines TRBV6-1 with TRBJ1-6, with D perhaps matching TRBD1 (6 bases). The V and J ends lost 2 bases and 9 bases respectively, with 17 bases between them. CDR3 length: 16 amino acids. Per germline, CDR1 MNHNS and CDR2 SASEGT. In DNA form, the CDR3 reads TGTGCCAGCAGTGAAACCGACACAGGGACCGGTTCACCCCTCCACTTT. It encodes CASSETDTGTGSPLHF.

This clone was detected a few times. The J gene is TRBJ1-2, the V gene TRBV7-8; no definite D call. The CDR3 consists of 13 residues. Germline V lookup: CDR1 SGHVS, CDR2 FQNEAQ. V was trimmed by 1 base and J by 5 bases, leaving 8 bases between them. The CDR3: CASSLGSDYGYTF. The CDR3 nucleotides are TGTGCCAGCAGCTTAGGGTCAGATTATGGCTACACCTTC. The variable domain in full, completed from reference TRBV7-8 and TRBJ1-2, reads GAGVSQSPRYKVAKRGQDVALRCDPISGHVSLFWYQQALGQGPEFLTYFQNEAQLDKSGLPSDRFFAERPEGSVSTLKIQRTQQEDSAVYLCASSLGSDYGYTFGSGTRLTVV.